The clone carrying this T cell receptor beta chain was detected only once. The data belong to a study of shared clonotypes between healthy human individuals. CD45RO-negative, CCR7-positively selected cells formed the naive CD8 fraction, excluding terminally differentiated effector memory CD45RA+ cells. Per the germline V gene, CDR1 is MNHEY and CDR2 is SVGAGI. The ends were cut back, 2 bases at V and 4 bases at J, with 10 bases in the middle. This CDR3 spans 14 amino acids. The repertoire was sequenced with immunoSEQ multiplex PCR; TCRdb's copy has only in-frame clones and lacks some. The data show about 2.1 million clones, over 85% seen once.

The sequence derives from a man younger than 35 in good health. Some clones in this sample may be carry-over from other donors' samples. Sequenced input: naive CD8+ T cells from PBMCs. The chain links TRBV6-5 to TRBJ2-3; D possibly matches TRBD1 or TRBD2 (5 bases each). The CDR3 sequence: CASSYGGPADTQYF. As DNA, the CDR3 is TGTGCCAGCAGTTACGGGGGACCCGCAGATACGCAGTATTTT.